Each of the 10 T cell receptor beta chains below was sequenced from the same sample in a study of blood T cell repertoires in COVID-19 (dated by TCRdb to the early 2020s). Library preparation employed the immunoSEQ multiplex PCR assay. In TCRdb, the immuneACCESS table is reduced to in-frame sequences with V and J assigned. These tables do not hold every clone; where another copy was compared, an unresolved V gene accounts for under half, and the others remain unexplained. A total of under 300,000 clones appear in this sample, approximately 87% of them only once. Around 5.9% of the sample is in the top ten clones. Sequenced sample: peripheral blood. The source is a man in his sixties with acute or convalescent COVID-19.

CDR3 DNA sequence: TGTGCCACCAGCAGAGTCGTATCAAAGGGAGGGCTCCAGGAAAAACTGTTTTTT. It encodes CATSRVVSKGGLQEKLFF. The V gene is TRBV15, the J gene TRBJ1-4; D gene uncertain. The CDR3 has 18 amino acids. V was shortened by 1 base and J by 8 bases, with 23 bases between the two germline ends. The germline CDR1 and CDR2 sequences are LNHNV and YYDKDF (reference sequence).

This clone was seen just once. The V call is TRBV11-3, the J call TRBJ2-1; D gene uncertain. This CDR3 has 14 amino acids. In germline, CDR1 is SGHNT, CDR2 YENEEA. V lost 0 bases, J lost 6 bases, and 9 bases lay in between. CDR3 protein: CASSLDSKSNEQFF. The CDR3 DNA reads TGTGCCAGCAGCTTAGATAGTAAATCCAATGAGCAGTTCTTC.

This chain connects TRBV5-4 to TRBJ1-6; the match to TRBD1 covers 8 bases. The ends lost 3 bases at V and 3 bases at J; junction bases unmatched: 2. The CDR3 length is 15 residues. Germline CDR1 SGHNT, CDR2 YYREEE (reference sequence). DNA for the CDR3: TGTGCCAGCAGCTCGGGACAGGACTATAATTCACCCCTCCACTTT. Amino acids: CASSSGQDYNSPLHF. The whole variable domain, remainder taken from reference TRBV5-4 and TRBJ1-6, is ETGVTQSPTHLIKTRGQQVTLRCSSQSGHNTVSWYQQALGQGPQFIFQYYREEENGRGNFPPRFSGLQFPNYSSELNVNALELDDSALYLCASSSGQDYNSPLHFGNGTRLTVT.

V is TRBV27 and J is TRBJ1-2, with no clear D. Trimming took 3 bases from V and 6 from J, leaving 8 bases between them. CDR1 is MNHEY and CDR2 is SMNVEV in the germline V gene (reference sequence). The CDR3 contains 12 residues. DNA for the CDR3: TGTGCCAGCAGTTTTGCGGGGAATGGCTACACCTTC. This translates into CASSFAGNGYTF.

The V and J genes are TRBV15 and TRBJ2-7; TRBD2 matches 10 bases. The V gene's germline CDR1 is LNHNV and CDR2 YYDKDF (reference sequence). V lost 8 bases and J lost 4; bases outside the gene matches: 14. This CDR3 is 16 amino acids long. CDR3 protein: CATSAPSGSGGYEQYF. CDR3 DNA sequence: TGTGCCACCTCGGCCCCTAGCGGGAGTGGGGGATACGAGCAGTACTTC.

This sequence joins TRBV18 and TRBJ1-4; TRBD1 is a possible D gene (5 bases). V lost 6 bases and J lost 6, with 20 bases in between. Germline loops: CDR1 KGHSH, CDR2 LQKENI. The CDR3 length is 16 residues. CDR3 sequence (DNA): TGTGCCAGCTCGCACAACCCTCAGGGCGGGGATGAAAAACTGTTTTTT. Protein sequence: CASSHNPQGGDEKLFF.

This clone was recorded a few times. V and J are TRBV13 and TRBJ2-1; 9 nucleotides agree with TRBD2. The CDR3 loop spans 16 amino acids. J lost 0 bases, V lost 4 bases, and 4 bases had no gene match. The germline CDR1 and CDR2 sequences are PRHDT and FYEKMQ (reference sequence). The CDR3 DNA reads as TGTGCCAGCAGCTCCAAACTAGCGGGCTCCTACAATGAGCAGTTCTTC. Its translation: CASSSKLAGSYNEQFF.

DNA for the CDR3: TGTGCCAGCAGCCCCGGGACTAGCGGGAACTACGAGCAGTACTTC. Protein: CASSPGTSGNYEQYF. The chain couples TRBV11-2 to TRBJ2-7; 13 nucleotides line up with TRBD2. J lost 3 bases, V lost 5 bases, and 4 bases had no gene match. Germline loops: CDR1 SGHAT, CDR2 FQNNGV. The CDR3 totals 15 residues.

V is TRBV10-3 and J is TRBJ2-5; 9 bases line up with TRBD1. The CDR3 loop spans 14 amino acids. Germline loops: CDR1 ENHRY, CDR2 SYGVKD. V was pared by 5 bases and J by 5 bases, with 6 bases of the junction left unmatched. CDR3 residues: CAISMTGGEETQYF. The CDR3 coding sequence is TGTGCCATCAGTATGACAGGGGGAGAGGAGACCCAGTACTTC.

The chain employs TRBV10-3 and TRBJ1-1; 7 positions agree with TRBD1. The ends lost 7 bases at V and 4 bases at J; junction bases unmatched: 9. Germline V CDR1 and CDR2: ENHRY, SYGVKD. The CDR3 is made up of 14 amino acids. CDR3 sequence: CAITPGGDATEAFF. In DNA, the CDR3 is TGTGCCATCACCCCAGGGGGTGACGCCACTGAAGCTTTCTTT.